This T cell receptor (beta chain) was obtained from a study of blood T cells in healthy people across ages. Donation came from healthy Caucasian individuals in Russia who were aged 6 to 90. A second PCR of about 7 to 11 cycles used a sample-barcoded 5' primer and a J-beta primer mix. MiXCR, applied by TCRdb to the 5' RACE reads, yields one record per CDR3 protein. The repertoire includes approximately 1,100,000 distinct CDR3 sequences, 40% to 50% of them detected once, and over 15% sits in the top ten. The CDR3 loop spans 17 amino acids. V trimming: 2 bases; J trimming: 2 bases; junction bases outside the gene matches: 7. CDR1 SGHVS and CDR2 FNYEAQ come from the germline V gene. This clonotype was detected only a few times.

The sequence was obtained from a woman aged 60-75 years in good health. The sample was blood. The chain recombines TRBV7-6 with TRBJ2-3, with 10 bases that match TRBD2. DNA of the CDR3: TGTGCCAGCAGCTTAAGTAGACTAGCGGGCCACACAGATACGCAGTATTTT. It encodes CASSLSRLAGHTDTQYF.